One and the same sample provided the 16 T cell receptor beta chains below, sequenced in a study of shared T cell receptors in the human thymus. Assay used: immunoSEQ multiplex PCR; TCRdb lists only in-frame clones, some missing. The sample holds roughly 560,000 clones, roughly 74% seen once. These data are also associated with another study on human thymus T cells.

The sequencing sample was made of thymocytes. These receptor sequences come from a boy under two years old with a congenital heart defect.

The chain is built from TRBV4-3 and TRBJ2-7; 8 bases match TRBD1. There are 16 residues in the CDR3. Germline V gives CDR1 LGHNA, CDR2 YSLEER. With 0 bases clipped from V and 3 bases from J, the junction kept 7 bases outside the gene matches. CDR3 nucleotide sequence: TGCGCCAGCAGCCAAGAAGGTCGGGACAGGTTCTACGAGCAGTACTTC. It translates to CASSQEGRDRFYEQYF.

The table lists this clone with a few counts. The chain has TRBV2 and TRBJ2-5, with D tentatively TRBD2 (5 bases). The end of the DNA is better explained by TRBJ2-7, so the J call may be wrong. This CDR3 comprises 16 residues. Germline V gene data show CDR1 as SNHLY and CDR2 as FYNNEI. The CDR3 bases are TGTGCCAGCAGTGAAGCGCTTAGAGGGAGCTCCTACGAGCAGTACTTC. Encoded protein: CASSEALRGSSYEQYF.

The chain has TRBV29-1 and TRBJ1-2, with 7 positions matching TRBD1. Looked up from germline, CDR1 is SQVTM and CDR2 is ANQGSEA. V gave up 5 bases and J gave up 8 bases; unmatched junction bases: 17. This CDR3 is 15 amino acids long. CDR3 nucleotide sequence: TGCAGCGTTATTAACTACAGACAGGGCGAGAGGGGCTACACCTTC. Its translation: CSVINYRQGERGYTF.

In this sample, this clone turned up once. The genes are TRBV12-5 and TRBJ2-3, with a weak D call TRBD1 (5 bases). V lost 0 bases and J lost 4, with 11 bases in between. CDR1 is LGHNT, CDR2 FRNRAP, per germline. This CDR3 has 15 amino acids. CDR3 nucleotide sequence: TGTGCTAGTGGTTTGGTACAGGCAGTGGCAGATACGCAGTATTTT. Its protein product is CASGLVQAVADTQYF.

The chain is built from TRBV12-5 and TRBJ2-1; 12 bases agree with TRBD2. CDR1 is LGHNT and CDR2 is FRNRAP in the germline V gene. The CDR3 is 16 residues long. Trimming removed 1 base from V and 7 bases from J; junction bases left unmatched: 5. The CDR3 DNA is TGTGCTAGTGGTTTGGGACTAGCGGGAGATAGGAATGAGCAGTTCTTC. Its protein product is CASGLGLAGDRNEQFF.

This chain's CDR3 is CASSEGGGEKGETQYF. CDR3 DNA sequence: TGTGCCAGCAGTGAAGGCGGGGGGGAGAAAGGGGAGACCCAGTACTTC. The chain combines TRBV6-1 with TRBJ2-5, with 9 bases aligning to TRBD2. Germline V gene data show CDR1 as MNHNS and CDR2 as SASEGT. This CDR3 has 16 amino acids. With 1 base clipped from V and 5 bases from J, the junction kept 8 bases outside the gene matches.

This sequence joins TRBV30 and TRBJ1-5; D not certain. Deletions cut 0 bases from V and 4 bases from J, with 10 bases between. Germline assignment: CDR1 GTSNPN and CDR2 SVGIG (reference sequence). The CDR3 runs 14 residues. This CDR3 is CAWSVVPGNQPQHF. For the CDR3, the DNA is TGTGCCTGGAGTGTTGTCCCGGGGAATCAGCCCCAGCATTTT.

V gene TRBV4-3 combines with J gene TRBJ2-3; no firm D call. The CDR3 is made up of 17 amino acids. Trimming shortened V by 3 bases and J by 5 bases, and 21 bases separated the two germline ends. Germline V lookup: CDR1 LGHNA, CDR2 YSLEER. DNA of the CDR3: TGCGCCAGCAGCCACCCTGACGGCGACAACGTAAGAGATACGCAGTATTTT. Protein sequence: CASSHPDGDNVRDTQYF.

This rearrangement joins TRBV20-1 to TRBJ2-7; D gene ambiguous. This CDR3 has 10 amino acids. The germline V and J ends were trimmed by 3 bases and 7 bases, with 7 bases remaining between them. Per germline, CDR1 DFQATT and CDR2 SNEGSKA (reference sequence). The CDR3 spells CSARGVEQYF. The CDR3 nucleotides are TGCAGTGCTAGGGGCGTTGAGCAGTACTTC.

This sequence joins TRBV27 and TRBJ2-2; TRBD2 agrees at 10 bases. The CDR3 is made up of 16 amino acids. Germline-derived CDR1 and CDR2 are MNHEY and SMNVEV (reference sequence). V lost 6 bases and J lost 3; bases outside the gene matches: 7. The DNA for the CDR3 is TGTGCCAGCAGAAACTGGACTAGCGGTTACACCGGGGAGCTGTTTTTT. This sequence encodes CASRNWTSGYTGELFF.

Here the CDR3 reads CASSQNVGEQYF. DNA for the CDR3: TGCGCCAGCAGCCAGAACGTCGGGGAGCAGTACTTC. This rearrangement joins TRBV4-1 to TRBJ2-7; no firm D call. Germline lookup yields CDR1 MGHRA and CDR2 YSYEKL. CDR3 length equals 12 residues. V shed 3 bases and J shed 7 bases, with 10 bases lying between them.

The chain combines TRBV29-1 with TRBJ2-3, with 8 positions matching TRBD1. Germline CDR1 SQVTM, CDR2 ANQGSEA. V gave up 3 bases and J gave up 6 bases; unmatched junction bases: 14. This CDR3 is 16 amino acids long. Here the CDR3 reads CSVELLSGQGADTQYF. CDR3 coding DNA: TGCAGCGTTGAGCTGCTGTCAGGACAGGGAGCGGATACGCAGTATTTT.

CDR3 sequence reads: CASRRWESSSYEQYF. Written as DNA, the CDR3 is TGCGCCAGCAGGCGGTGGGAGTCGAGCTCCTACGAGCAGTACTTC. The chain joins TRBV5-1 to TRBJ2-7; D is possibly TRBD2 (5 bases). The germline V gene has CDR1 SGHRS and CDR2 YFSETQ. CDR3 size: 15 residues. The V gene lost 5 bases and the J gene lost 0 bases, with 15 bases spanning the gap.

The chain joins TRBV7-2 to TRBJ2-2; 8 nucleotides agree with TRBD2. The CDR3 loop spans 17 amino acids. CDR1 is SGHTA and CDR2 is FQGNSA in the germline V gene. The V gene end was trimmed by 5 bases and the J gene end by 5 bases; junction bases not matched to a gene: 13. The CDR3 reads CASSPLLAEQRTGELFF. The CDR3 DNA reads TGTGCCAGCAGCCCCTTACTAGCGGAGCAGCGGACCGGGGAGCTGTTTTTT.

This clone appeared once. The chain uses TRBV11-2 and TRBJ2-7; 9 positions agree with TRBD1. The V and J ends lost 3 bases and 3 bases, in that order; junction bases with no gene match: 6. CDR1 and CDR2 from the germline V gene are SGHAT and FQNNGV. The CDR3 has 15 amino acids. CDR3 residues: CASSFYGTGYYEQYF. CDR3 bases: TGTGCCAGCAGCTTTTATGGGACAGGGTACTACGAGCAGTACTTC.

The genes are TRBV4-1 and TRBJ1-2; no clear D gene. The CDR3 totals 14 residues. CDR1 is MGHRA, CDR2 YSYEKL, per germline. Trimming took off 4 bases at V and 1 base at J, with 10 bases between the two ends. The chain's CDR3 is CASSPPRYNYGYTF. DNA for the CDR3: TGCGCCAGCAGCCCCCCGAGGTATAACTATGGCTACACCTTC.